This passage covers 20 T cell receptor beta chains from one sample sequenced in a study of T cell repertoires in cytomegalovirus infection. In TCRdb, the reads were re-called with MiXCR into one record per CDR3 protein. The repertoire holds roughly 280,000 distinct CDR3 sequences, about 20% seen once, with around 20% in the top ten. Their cognate antigens are unknown. The sample was cultured PBMCs, taken from culture after CMV antigen stimulation. The receptor set was obtained from a human donor in good health (CMV status not recorded). Some clones in this sample may be carry-over from other donors' samples.

This clonotype was seen only a few times. This chain connects TRBV27 to TRBJ2-4; D is possibly TRBD2 (6 bases). V lost 2 bases, J lost 7 bases, and 21 bases lay in between. The CDR3 consists of 17 residues. Germline loops: CDR1 MNHEY, CDR2 SMNVEV (reference sequence). CDR3 protein: CASSLGTQGGQSNIQYF. In nucleotides, the CDR3 is TGTGCCAGCAGTTTAGGGACTCAAGGTGGCCAATCGAACATTCAGTACTTC.

The chain is built from TRBV12-3 or TRBV12-4 and TRBJ2-1; 10 bases are a match to TRBD2. J lost 6 bases, V lost 8 bases, and 13 bases had no gene match. The CDR3 loop spans 16 amino acids. DNA for the CDR3: TGTGCCAGCTTGGGGGCTAGCGGGAGTCCCGGCAATGAGCAGTTCTTC. As protein: CASLGASGSPGNEQFF.

This chain joins TRBV10-3 and TRBJ2-2, with D unclear. The CDR3 covers 13 residues. Per germline, CDR1 ENHRY and CDR2 SYGVKD. V was cut by 3 bases and J by 2 bases, with 4 bases left in between. The CDR3 loop reads CAISDGNTGELFF. CDR3 DNA sequence: TGTGCCATCAGTGACGGTAACACCGGGGAGCTGTTTTTT.

In this sample, this clonotype turned up many times. The chain uses TRBV7-3 and TRBJ2-2; D tentatively fits TRBD1 or TRBD2 (5 bases each). Germline V CDR1 and CDR2: SGHTA, FQGTGA. The CDR3 spans 14 residues. Trimming pared 5 bases from V and 0 bases from J, leaving 7 bases between. The DNA for the CDR3 is TGTGCCAGCAGCGGGACGGCGAACACCGGGGAGCTGTTTTTT. Its translation is CASSGTANTGELFF.

This clonotype has only a few counts. The chain carries TRBV28 and TRBJ1-2, with D perhaps matching TRBD1 (5 bases). The germline V gene has CDR1 MDHEN and CDR2 SYDVKM. The CDR3 consists of 18 residues. Deletions cut 2 bases from V and 4 bases from J, with 23 bases between. The chain's CDR3 is CASSLNAPGTGSSYGYTF. In DNA form, the CDR3 reads TGTGCCAGCAGTTTAAATGCCCCCGGGACTGGAAGCAGCTATGGCTACACCTTC.

This clonotype appeared a few times. This chain links TRBV7-2 with TRBJ2-7, with 7 positions matching TRBD2. After removal of 3 bases from V and 4 bases from J, the junction contained 6 bases not matched to a gene. The CDR3 has 14 amino acids. Germline CDR1 reads SGHTA; CDR2 reads FQGNSA. CDR3 DNA sequence: TGTGCCAGCAGCTTGACTGCGGGACTATACGAGCAGTACTTC. It codes for CASSLTAGLYEQYF.

In its sample, this clonotype was seen many times. This rearrangement joins TRBV19 to TRBJ1-2; D gene uncertain. V dropped 9 bases and J dropped 3 bases, with 14 bases sitting between them. CDR1 is LNHDA and CDR2 is SQIVND in the germline V gene (reference sequence). The CDR3 totals 13 residues. CDR3 region: CASREAGYYGYTF. CDR3 DNA sequence: TGTGCCAGCCGGGAGGCTGGATACTATGGCTACACCTTC. Using reference TRBV19 and TRBJ1-2 for the parts outside the CDR3, the full variable domain is DGGITQSPKYLFRKEGQNVTLSCEQNLNHDAMYWYRQDPGQGLRLIYYSQIVNDFQKGDIAEGYSVSREKKESFPLTVTSAQKNPTAFYLCASREAGYYGYTFGSGTRLTVV.

This clonotype occurred a few times. The CDR3 sequence: CASSSRDRFTQETQYF. In DNA, the CDR3 is TGTGCCAGCAGCTCTCGGGACAGGTTCACGCAAGAGACCCAGTACTTC. V usage is TRBV14 and J usage is TRBJ2-5; 8 bases fit TRBD1. The junction had 10 bases not matched to a gene; V was cut back by 5 bases and J by 2 bases. The CDR3 runs to 16 residues. Germline CDR1 SGHDN, CDR2 FVKESK.

The gene calls are TRBV3-1 and TRBJ1-3; the D is unclear. Between the trimmed V and J ends, which lost 2 bases and 2 bases, there was a span of 7 bases. CDR3 length equals 14 residues. The germline V gene has CDR1 LGHDT and CDR2 YNNKEL (reference sequence). The CDR3 sequence is CASSQIGPGNTIYF. DNA of the CDR3: TGTGCCAGCAGCCAAATAGGACCTGGAAACACCATATATTTT.

The chain combines TRBV6-6 with TRBJ2-7, with 14 bases lining up with TRBD2. The V segment lost 1 base and the J segment 1 base; nucleotides outside the gene matches: 9. The CDR3 has 19 amino acids. From germline, CDR1 is MNHNY and CDR2 SVGAGI (reference sequence). The CDR3 region has the DNA TGTGCCAGCAGTTACTTATACCCCGGGACTAGCGGGAGTTCCTACGAGCAGTACGTC. Amino acids: CASSYLYPGTSGSSYEQYV.

The J gene is TRBJ2-1, the V gene TRBV14, with 11 bases fitting TRBD2. The length of the CDR3 is 16 residues. V lost 9 bases and J lost 0; bases outside the gene matches: 7. Germline loops: CDR1 SGHDN, CDR2 FVKESK. The CDR3: CARGTSGDLSYNEQFF. DNA for the CDR3: TGTGCCAGGGGGACTAGCGGAGACCTCTCCTACAATGAGCAGTTCTTC.

V gene TRBV5-5 combines with J gene TRBJ1-4, with TRBD1 identical over 7 bases. Germline values: CDR1 SGHKS, CDR2 YYEKEE (reference sequence). This CDR3 contains 16 residues. V trimming: 3 bases; J trimming: 7 bases; junction bases outside the gene matches: 12. CDR3 amino acids: CASSWPYDRDREKLFF. The CDR3 DNA follows: TGTGCCAGCAGCTGGCCCTACGACAGGGATCGTGAAAAACTGTTTTTT.

This clonotype was seen many times. The rearrangement joins TRBV7-9 to TRBJ2-5; 12 bases are a match to TRBD2. The V gene's germline CDR1 is SEHNR and CDR2 FQNEAQ (reference sequence). The V segment lost 0 bases and the J segment 2 bases; nucleotides outside the gene matches: 1. The CDR3 length is 16 residues. The CDR3 loop reads CASSLAGLAGQETQYF. The CDR3 bases are TGTGCCAGCAGCTTAGCAGGACTAGCGGGGCAAGAGACCCAGTACTTC.

The gene calls are TRBV5-1 and TRBJ2-7, with 7 nucleotides matching TRBD1. In germline, CDR1 is SGHRS, CDR2 YFSETQ. CDR3 length equals 13 residues. The junction had 7 bases not matched to a gene; V was cut back by 4 bases and J by 6 bases. CDR3 sequence reads: CASSTDRVGEQYF. Here the CDR3 DNA reads TGCGCCAGCAGCACCGACAGGGTCGGCGAGCAGTACTTC.

The table lists this clonotype with a few counts. The V call is TRBV6-2 or TRBV6-3, the J call TRBJ2-1, with 10 bases that match TRBD2. The germline CDR1 and CDR2 sequences are MNHEY and SVGEGT. This CDR3 is 15 amino acids long. V shed 5 bases, J shed 2 bases, and the junction held 3 bases outside the gene matches. The CDR3 DNA is TGTGCCAGCAGTCACGGACTAGCGGCCTACAATGAGCAGTTCTTC. Translated, it gives CASSHGLAAYNEQFF.

The chain couples TRBV7-2 to TRBJ2-1; D gene unclear. This CDR3 is built from 13 residues. Deletions cut 5 bases from V and 12 bases from J, with 17 bases between. CDR1 is SGHTA and CDR2 is FQGNSA in the germline V gene. The DNA of the CDR3 is TGTGCCAGCAGCACCGGCCTAGATATGAGGCAGTTCTTC. Protein sequence: CASSTGLDMRQFF.

The table lists this clonotype with many counts. The V call is TRBV7-2, the J call TRBJ2-5; unclear D gene. V lost 1 base and J 2 bases, leaving 11 bases between the germline ends. The V gene's germline CDR1 is SGHTA and CDR2 FQGNSA. The CDR3 is made up of 15 amino acids. CDR3 sequence reads: CASSLGGNRQETQYF. CDR3 coding DNA: TGTGCCAGCAGCTTAGGTGGTAACCGGCAAGAGACCCAGTACTTC. The variable domain in full, with the rest retrieved from reference TRBV7-2 and TRBJ2-5, is GAGVSQSPSNKVTEKGKDVELRCDPISGHTALYWYRQSLGQGLEFLIYFQGNSAPDKSGLPSDRFSAERTGGSVSTLTIQRTQQEDSAVYLCASSLGGNRQETQYFGPGTRLLVL.

The J gene is TRBJ2-1, the V gene TRBV7-9; 9 positions agree with TRBD2. The J segment lost 4 bases and the V segment lost 2 bases, leaving 3 bases of the junction unmatched. Germline V lookup: CDR1 SEHNR, CDR2 FQNEAQ (reference sequence). CDR3 length: 15 amino acids. The CDR3 nucleotides read TGTGCCAGCAGCTTACTACTAGCGGGTTACAATGAGCAGTTCTTC. Its translation is CASSLLLAGYNEQFF.

In this sample, this clonotype turned up a few times. The rearrangement links TRBV12-3 or TRBV12-4 to TRBJ2-5; 8 positions match TRBD1. V was pared by 3 bases and J by 3 bases, with 9 bases of the junction left unmatched. The length of the CDR3 is 16 residues. CDR3 DNA sequence: TGTGCCAGCAGTTTGGGGGCAGGGGGCTTGGAAGAGACCCAGTACTTC. Its translation is CASSLGAGGLEETQYF.

Regarding this clonotype: One junction end does not reproduce the germline sequence, and a read error may be involved. The J gene is TRBJ2-3, the V gene TRBV7-6; D is unresolved. This CDR3 is 14 amino acids long. Germline lookup yields CDR1 SGHVS and CDR2 FNYEAQ. The CDR3 sequence: CASSPYYGLDTQYF. CDR3 nucleotides: TGTGCTAGCAGCCCGTACTACGGTCTAGATACGCAGTATTTT.